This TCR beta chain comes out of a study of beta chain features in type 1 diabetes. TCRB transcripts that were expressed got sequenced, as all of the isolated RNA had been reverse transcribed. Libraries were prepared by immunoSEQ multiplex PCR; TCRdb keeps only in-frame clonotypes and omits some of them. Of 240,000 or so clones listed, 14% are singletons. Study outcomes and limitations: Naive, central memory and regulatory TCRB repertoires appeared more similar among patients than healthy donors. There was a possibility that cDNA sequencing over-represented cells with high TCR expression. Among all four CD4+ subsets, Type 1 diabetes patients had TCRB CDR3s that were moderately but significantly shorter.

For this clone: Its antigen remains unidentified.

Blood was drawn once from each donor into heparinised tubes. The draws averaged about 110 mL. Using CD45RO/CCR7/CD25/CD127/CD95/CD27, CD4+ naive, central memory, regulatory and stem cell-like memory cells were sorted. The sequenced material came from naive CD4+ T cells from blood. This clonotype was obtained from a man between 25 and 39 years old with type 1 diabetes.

The DNA of the CDR3 is TGCGCCAGCAGCGGGGACAGCTACCAAGAGACCCAGTACTTC. Protein: CASSGDSYQETQYF. The V gene is TRBV5-1, the J gene TRBJ2-5, with 7 bases lining up with TRBD1. The CDR3 has 14 amino acids. The J segment lost 0 bases and the V segment lost 4 bases, leaving 3 bases of the junction unmatched. Germline CDR1 and CDR2: SGHRS and YFSETQ. Filled out from reference TRBV5-1 and TRBJ2-5, the complete variable domain reads KAGVTQTPRYLIKTRGQQVTLSCSPISGHRSVSWYQQTPGQGLQFLFEYFSETQRNKGNFPGRFSGRQFSNSRSEMNVSTLELGDSALYLCASSGDSYQETQYFGPGTRLLVL.